The 7 T cell receptor beta chains reported below all come from one sample, sequenced in a study of T cells in Graves' hyperthyroidism and ophthalmopathy. Amplified regions were TCR beta CDR3 sequences from RNA transcripts. HTBI primers were the set used in a first-round RT-PCR of the TCR CDR3. TCRdb reanalysed the multiplex PCR reads using MiXCR and keeps one entry per CDR3 protein. Found here are about 710,000 distinct CDR3 sequences, about a sixth of them singletons; the top ten hold 8.4%. Sequenced material: blood. The receptors originated from a man between 18 and 29 years old with Graves' hyperthyroidism.

A word on this clonotype: A much larger clone differs from this one at a single base, so this may be a read error. This chain connects TRBV7-9 to TRBJ2-7, with 8 bases fitting TRBD1. The CDR3 loop spans 15 amino acids. CDR1 SEHNR and CDR2 FQNEAQ come from the germline V gene (reference sequence). CDR3 sequence reads: CTSSSDGQGTYEQYF. The CDR3 region has the DNA TGTACCAGCAGCTCCGATGGACAGGGAACCTACGAGCAGTACTTC.

This chain connects TRBV29-1 to TRBJ1-1; TRBD1 aligns across 8 bases. Trimming cost V 1 base and J 7 bases; bases outside gene matches: 8. CDR1 and CDR2 (germline): SQVTM, ANQGSEA. This CDR3 spans 14 amino acids. The CDR3 DNA sequence: TGCAGCGTTGAAGGACAGGGGTTAGGTGGTGAAGCTTTCTTT. Its translation is CSVEGQGLGGEAFF.

The V gene is TRBV27, the J gene TRBJ2-7; D tentatively reads TRBD1 or TRBD2 (5 bases each). The CDR3 is 14 amino acids. Germline loops: CDR1 MNHEY, CDR2 SMNVEV (reference sequence). Trimming removed 5 bases at V and 3 bases at J, with 14 bases between. CDR3 region: CASSPPGRYYEQYF. CDR3 nucleotides: TGTGCCAGCAGTCCACCGGGACGGTACTACGAGCAGTACTTC.

A few counts support this clonotype. The chain joins TRBV19 to TRBJ2-3, with D maybe TRBD1 (5 bases). The CDR3 covers 16 residues. The V and J ends lost 5 bases and 2 bases respectively, with 17 bases between them. Germline assignment: CDR1 LNHDA and CDR2 SQIVND (reference sequence). CDR3 region: CASSPLGAETTDTQYF. Here the CDR3 DNA reads TGTGCCAGTAGTCCCCTTGGGGCGGAGACCACAGATACGCAGTATTTT.

This clonotype has only one observation. The rearrangement uses TRBV9 and TRBJ1-2, with D unclear. Germline V gene lookup returns CDR1 SGDLS and CDR2 YYNGEE. Trimming left V 3 bases short and J 3 bases short, with 9 bases between. The CDR3 loop spans 13 amino acids. CDR3 in amino acids: CASSGGSDYGYTF. CDR3 in DNA: TGTGCCAGCAGCGGAGGGTCCGACTATGGCTACACCTTC.

This clonotype has a handful of counts. A junction end diverges from the germline sequence, so it may reflect a read error. The J gene is TRBJ2-7, the V gene TRBV29-1; the D gene is possibly TRBD1 (7 bases). In germline, CDR1 is SQVTM, CDR2 ANQGSEA. The length of the CDR3 is 12 residues. CDR3 nucleotide sequence: TGTAGCGTTGCGGAGGGGGCCTACAAGCAGTACTTC. Its protein is CSVAEGAYKQYF.

A word on this clonotype: The conserved closing phenylalanine or tryptophan is absent in this CDR3, likely reflecting a read error. This chain connects TRBV5-1 to TRBJ2-1; TRBD2 matches at 8 bases. The V gene's germline CDR1 is SGHRS and CDR2 YFSETQ. V was clipped by 3 bases and J by 4 bases; unmatched bases: 18. The CDR3 is 19 amino acids. The CDR3 is CASSSAPPRDSGMYNEQFL. The CDR3 region has the DNA TGCGCCAGCAGCTCCGCCCCGCCCAGGGATAGCGGGATGTACAATGAGCAGTTCCTC.